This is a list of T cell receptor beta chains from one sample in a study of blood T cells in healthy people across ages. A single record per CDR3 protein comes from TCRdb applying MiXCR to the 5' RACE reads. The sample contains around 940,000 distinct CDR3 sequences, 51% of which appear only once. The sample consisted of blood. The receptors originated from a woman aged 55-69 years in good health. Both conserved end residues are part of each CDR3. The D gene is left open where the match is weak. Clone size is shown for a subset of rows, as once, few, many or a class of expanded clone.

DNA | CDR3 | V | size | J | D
TGTGCCATCAGACCCCTAGCGGGAGTTGGAACAGATACGCAGTATTTT | CAIRPLAGVGTDTQYF | TRBV10-3 | few | TRBJ2-3 | TRBD2
TGCAGTGCTAGAGGACTAGCGGGAGTCACAGATACGCAGTATTTT | CSARGLAGVTDTQYF | TRBV20-1 | - | TRBJ2-3 | TRBD2
TGTGCCAGCAGTTATTTCACAGGGGGCCTGGACGAGCAGTACTTC | CASSYFTGGLDEQYF | TRBV12-3/TRBV12-4 | - | TRBJ2-7 | TRBD1
TGTGCCAGCAGTTTAAGCGGGCACGACGAGCAGTACTTC | CASSLSGHDEQYF | TRBV12-3/TRBV12-4 | few | TRBJ2-7 | -
TGCAGCGTAGGGCCCGAGTGGCCCCTCCACTTT | CSVGPEWPLHF | TRBV29-1 | - | TRBJ1-6 | -
TGTGCCAGCAGCGACCGGAGGGGCGGCTCTGGGGCCAACGTCCTGACTTTC | CASSDRRGGSGANVLTF | TRBV6-2/TRBV6-3 | - | TRBJ2-6 | -
TGTGCCAGCAGCCTCAGCGGGAGGCCCAACAATGAGCAGTTCTTC | CASSLSGRPNNEQFF | TRBV28 | - | TRBJ2-1 | TRBD2
TGCAGCGTTGAGGAGGGAACAGGGGGCCACGAGCAGTACTTC | CSVEEGTGGHEQYF | TRBV29-1 | few | TRBJ2-7 | TRBD1
TGCAGTGCAACAGACAGGGATGGTTACGAGCAGTACTTC | CSATDRDGYEQYF | TRBV20-1 | - | TRBJ2-7 | TRBD1
TGTGCCAGCAGCCCGCGGGGGAGCTCCTACGAGCAGTACTTC | CASSPRGSSYEQYF | TRBV3-1 | many | TRBJ2-7 | TRBD2
TGTGCCAGCAGTGACGGACAGGCAAGGTTTAACATTCAGTACTTC | CASSDGQARFNIQYF | TRBV6-6 | - | TRBJ2-4 | TRBD1
TGTGCCAGCAGTGTGGATACACCTAATCAGCCCCAGCATTTT | CASSVDTPNQPQHF | TRBV2 | - | TRBJ1-5 | -
TGTGCCAGCAGCTTAGGGGGAGCGGTAGAAGGCCAGTACTTC | CASSLGGAVEGQYF | TRBV7-8 | - | TRBJ2-5 | -
TGTGCCAGCACCCAAATCGGACTAGCGGCTTCCCTCCGCTACGAGCAGTACTTC | CASTQIGLAASLRYEQYF | TRBV28 | many | TRBJ2-7 | TRBD2
TGTGCCAGCAGCCTGCCTCAGGGAGTAAAACTGTTTTTT | CASSLPQGVKLFF | TRBV3-1 | - | TRBJ1-4 | -
TGTGCCAGCTACCGAGGAGGGACCCCCAGGATTGAAGCTTTCTTT | CASYRGGTPRIEAFF | TRBV28 | - | TRBJ1-1 | -
TGTGCCAGCAGTCCTAACCGGGGCACTGAAGCTTTCTTT | CASSPNRGTEAFF | TRBV12-3/TRBV12-4 | - | TRBJ1-1 | -
TGTGCCAGCAGCTTAGGCAAGGACACTGAAGCTTTCTTT | CASSLGKDTEAFF | TRBV7-9 | - | TRBJ1-1 | -
TGTGCCAGCAGTTACCCCGGACAGGGTGCCTACAATGAGCAGTACTTC | CASSYPGQGAYNEQYF | TRBV6-5 | - | TRBJ2-7 | TRBD1
TGCAGTGCTAGGCCCACTAGCGGGAGCCCTGATACGCAGTATTTT | CSARPTSGSPDTQYF | TRBV20-1 | - | TRBJ2-3 | TRBD2
TGTGCTAGTGGACAGATGCGCGGGGGAGGGGCAGATACGCAGTATTTT | CASGQMRGGGADTQYF | TRBV12-5 | - | TRBJ2-3 | TRBD2
TGTGCCAGCAGCTTAGCTGATACAGGTCCATACGAGCAGTACTTC | CASSLADTGPYEQYF | TRBV11-2 | - | TRBJ2-7 | -
TGCAGTGCTAGAGATCTCCGGGGAGCCTACGAGCAGTACTTC | CSARDLRGAYEQYF | TRBV20-1 | few | TRBJ2-7 | -
TGCAGTGCCCGTAGCGGGAGGGCCTTCTACAATGAGCAGTTCTTC | CSARSGRAFYNEQFF | TRBV20-1 | - | TRBJ2-1 | TRBD2
TGCAGCGTTCCCAACCACTTACTAGCGGGGGGTTCGGATACGCAGTATTTT | CSVPNHLLAGGSDTQYF | TRBV29-1 | - | TRBJ2-3 | TRBD2
TGTGCCAGCAGCTCACAGGGTGGGGCAAATACGCAGTATTTT | CASSSQGGANTQYF | TRBV7-2 | - | TRBJ2-3 | -
TGTGCCATCAGTGCCGGGACAGGGAGTGAAAAACTGTTTTTT | CAISAGTGSEKLFF | TRBV10-3 | - | TRBJ1-4 | TRBD1
TGTGCCAGCAGTCCCACGTTAAGGGACGCCGGCACCGGGGAGCTGTTTTTT | CASSPTLRDAGTGELFF | TRBV4-2 | - | TRBJ2-2 | -
TGTGCCAGCAGCCCCGGGACTAGCGCCTACGAGCAGTACTTC | CASSPGTSAYEQYF | TRBV7-9 | - | TRBJ2-7 | TRBD2
TGTGCCAGCAGAGCAGGACTAGGGGCTGAAAAACTGTTTTTT | CASRAGLGAEKLFF | TRBV2 | few | TRBJ1-4 | -
TGTGCCAGTTCAGACAGAACCTACGAGCAGTACTTC | CASSDRTYEQYF | TRBV6-2/TRBV6-3 | many | TRBJ2-7 | -
TGCAGCGGGCGCGGGAGCTCCTACGAGCAGTACTTC | CSGRGSSYEQYF | TRBV29-1 | few | TRBJ2-7 | TRBD2
TGTGCCAGCAGCCAAGACGCCGCCCAGGCGGCTTACATTCAGTACTTC | CASSQDAAQAAYIQYF | TRBV3-1 | - | TRBJ2-4 | -
TGTGCCACCTCTGGGGCGAATGAGCAGTACTTC | CATSGANEQYF | TRBV10-3 | - | TRBJ2-7 | -
TGTGCCAGCAGCCCGACAGGGTCGTTTAACGAGCAGTACTTC | CASSPTGSFNEQYF | TRBV6-4 | - | TRBJ2-7 | TRBD1
TGCAGTGCTACATCCCTTGGGTCCTACGAGCAGTACTTC | CSATSLGSYEQYF | TRBV20-1 | few | TRBJ2-7 | -
TGTGCCAGCAGCCCTAGAGGACAGGCCTGGGGCCGGTTGGCCGGGGAGCTGTTTTTT | CASSPRGQAWGRLAGELFF | TRBV12-3/TRBV12-4 | - | TRBJ2-2 | TRBD1
TGCAGTGCTGAAGGGGGGACTAGCGGGGCTAGCTCCTACAATGAGCAGTTCTTC | CSAEGGTSGASSYNEQFF | TRBV20-1 | few | TRBJ2-1 | TRBD2
TGTGCCACCAGTGATGCGGTGCCCTCGACAGGGAGTTCGGATGGCTACACCTTC | CATSDAVPSTGSSDGYTF | TRBV24-1 | - | TRBJ1-2 | TRBD1
TGTGCCAGCATAACAGGGGCACTCAATCAGCCCCAGCATTTT | CASITGALNQPQHF | TRBV28 | - | TRBJ1-5 | TRBD1
TGTGCCAGCAGGAGAGAGTTCGTAGGGAAAAACATTCAGTACTTC | CASRREFVGKNIQYF | TRBV11-2 | few | TRBJ2-4 | -
TGCAGTGCTAGAGTTCTCATAGGGCGGGAGGGGGAGTACAATGAGCAGTTCTTC | CSARVLIGREGEYNEQFF | TRBV20-1 | - | TRBJ2-1 | TRBD2
TGTGCCAGTAGCCTAACCCTCGGGAGGTTGGTGGACTATGGCTACACCTTC | CASSLTLGRLVDYGYTF | TRBV19 | - | TRBJ1-2 | -
TGTGCCAGCAGCTTAGTAATGGGTGCGGCGGGAGTCTGCGAGCAGTACTTC | CASSLVMGAAGVCEQYF | TRBV7-9 | - | TRBJ2-7 | TRBD2
TGTGCCACAAAGGGGACAGTCAACAACTATGGCTACACCTTC | CATKGTVNNYGYTF | TRBV10-3 | - | TRBJ1-2 | TRBD1
TGCAGTGCTAGTCGCAGGAGCCTAGCCAAAAACATTCAGTACTTC | CSASRRSLAKNIQYF | TRBV20-1 | - | TRBJ2-4 | -
TGTGCCAGCAGCCAAGAGTGGGCAGGGACTTCACCCCTCCACTTT | CASSQEWAGTSPLHF | TRBV14 | - | TRBJ1-6 | -